The 5 T cell receptor beta chains reported below all come from one sample, sequenced in a study of memory CD4+ T cells and cytomegalovirus serostatus. The sort gate was single viable CD3+CD4+CD8-CD45RO+ cells for memory CD4+ T cells. Profiling relied on immunoSEQ multiplex PCR, and the TCRdb table lists in-frame clones only, not all of them. Seen here are fewer than 50,000 clones, over 65% observed once, and the top ten hold 5% to 7%. The sample consisted of memory CD4+ T cells from blood. These receptors were taken from an adult in good health and CMV-seronegative.

The V gene is TRBV27, the J gene TRBJ2-5, with a tentative D call TRBD2 (5 bases). This CDR3 contains 14 residues. Trimming left V 4 bases short and J 1 base short, with 10 bases between. CDR1 is MNHEY, CDR2 SMNVEV, per germline (reference sequence). The CDR3 protein is CASSSRAGQETQYF. The CDR3 DNA sequence: TGTGCCAGCAGTTCTAGGGCGGGCCAAGAGACCCAGTACTTC.

This clone was counted between two and nine times. This chain links TRBV28 with TRBJ1-4; 10 bases agree with TRBD1. From germline, CDR1 is MDHEN and CDR2 SYDVKM. The ends lost 5 bases at V and 5 bases at J; junction bases unmatched: 8. The CDR3 spans 16 residues. This chain's CDR3 is CASSPGTGATNEKLFF. In DNA, the CDR3 is TGTGCCAGCAGTCCCGGGACAGGGGCGACGAATGAAAAACTGTTTTTT.

V usage is TRBV18 and J usage is TRBJ2-2; D call uncertain. CDR1 is KGHSH, CDR2 LQKENI, per germline. The CDR3 contains 14 residues. Trimming removed 0 bases at V and 0 bases at J, with 2 bases between. CDR3 sequence (DNA): TGTGCCAGCTCACCACCGACGAACACCGGGGAGCTGTTTTTT. It specifies CASSPPTNTGELFF.

The chain has TRBV7-2 and TRBJ2-7; 9 bases line up with TRBD1. The ends lost 2 bases at V and 4 bases at J; junction bases unmatched: 9. Germline assignment: CDR1 SGHTA and CDR2 FQGNSA. The CDR3 sequence is 16 residues long. CDR3 sequence reads: CASSLRGGQGVYEQYF. The CDR3 nucleotides read TGTGCCAGCAGCTTAAGAGGGGGACAGGGAGTTTACGAGCAGTACTTC.

A single count supports this clone. J is TRBJ1-5 and V is TRBV19, with D unresolved. Germline V CDR1 and CDR2: LNHDA, SQIVND (reference sequence). Deletions cut 1 base from V and 5 bases from J, with 6 bases between. The CDR3 consists of 13 residues. Written as DNA, the CDR3 is TGTGCCAGTAGTATAGTGAACTATCAGCCCCAGCATTTT. It is translated as CASSIVNYQPQHF.